Shown below are 30 T cell receptor beta chains from a single sample sequenced in a study of preoperative IRX-2 immunotherapy in early breast cancer. Profiling relied on immunoSEQ multiplex PCR, and the TCRdb table lists in-frame clones only, not all of them. The table lists fewer than 40,000 clones, nearly 90% of them singletons. This sample's treatment: preoperative locoregional IRX-2 cytokine immunotherapy. The sample consisted of tumor tissue, taken after IRX-2 immunotherapy. These receptors were taken from a human donor with breast cancer.

This clone was recorded once. The CDR3 DNA is TGTGCCAGCAGCCAGGGGGTAGGTGGCTACACCTTC. It codes for CASSQGVGGYTF. The V and J genes are TRBV28 and TRBJ1-2, with 7 bases aligning to TRBD1. Per germline, CDR1 MDHEN and CDR2 SYDVKM. The CDR3 sequence is 12 residues long. The V segment lost 6 bases and the J segment 7 bases; nucleotides outside the gene matches: 5.

This chain uses TRBV7-5 with TRBJ1-4; TRBD1, the D gene given by the table, was not confirmed from the DNA. TRBV7-5 is a listed pseudogene. The CDR3 is 15 residues long. The CDR3 DNA is TGTGCCAGCAGCTCCCACAGGGGCTCTGATGAAAAACTGTTTTTT. Amino acids: CASSSHRGSDEKLFF.

The chain uses TRBV5-1 and TRBJ2-5, with D perhaps matching TRBD2 (5 bases). The CDR3 totals 15 residues. V was cut by 4 bases and J by 4 bases, with 17 bases left in between. Germline CDR1 SGHRS, CDR2 YFSETQ. CDR3 bases: TGCGCCAGCAGCCTGGACTTATGGTCCACAGAGACCCAGTACTTC. This sequence encodes CASSLDLWSTETQYF.

CDR3 amino acids: CASSTSLGSYEQYF. CDR3 sequence (DNA): TGTGCCAGTAGTACCTCCCTGGGATCCTACGAGCAGTACTTC. The J gene is TRBJ2-7, the V gene TRBV19; unclear D gene. The CDR3 extends over 14 amino acids. V was clipped by 4 bases and J by 1 base, with 11 bases between them. Per germline, CDR1 LNHDA and CDR2 SQIVND (reference sequence).

This clone was picked up one time. This chain joins TRBV6-8 and TRBJ1-4; TRBD1 aligns across 7 bases. The V and J ends lost 8 bases and 7 bases, in that order; junction bases with no gene match: 7. Germline CDR1 reads MNHGY; CDR2 reads SAAAGT. The CDR3 is 13 amino acids. This CDR3 is CASCYRGGEKLFF. The CDR3 DNA follows: TGTGCCAGCTGCTACAGGGGTGGTGAAAAACTGTTTTTT.

The chain carries TRBV11-3 and TRBJ1-1, with D tentatively TRBD1 (6 bases). The CDR3 runs to 14 residues. Germline V gene lookup returns CDR1 SGHNT and CDR2 YENEEA. With 4 bases removed from V and 1 base from J, the gap between germline ends came to 10 bases. CDR3 sequence: CASSWGTPNTEAFF. Here the CDR3 DNA reads TGTGCCAGCAGCTGGGGGACACCGAACACTGAAGCTTTCTTT.

This chain uses TRBV30 with TRBJ1-2; TRBD1 might be the D (6 bases). The germline gives CDR1 GTSNPN, CDR2 SVGIG (reference sequence). There are 14 residues in the CDR3. Deletions cut 2 bases from V and 0 bases from J, with 10 bases between. The CDR3 spells CAWSTGIANYGYTF. The CDR3 DNA reads TGTGCCTGGAGTACAGGGATAGCTAACTATGGCTACACCTTC. Variable domain in full (rest from reference TRBV30 and TRBJ1-2): SQTIHQWPATLVQPVGSPLSLECTVEGTSNPNLYWYRQAAGRGLQLLFYSVGIGQISSEVPQNLSASRPQDRQFILSSKKLLLSDSGFYLCAWSTGIANYGYTFGSGTRLTVV.

This chain joins TRBV11-3 and TRBJ2-7; 7 nucleotides match TRBD2. After removal of 4 bases from V and 0 bases from J, the junction contained 9 bases not matched to a gene. This CDR3 comprises 16 residues. Germline V gives CDR1 SGHNT, CDR2 YENEEA. CDR3 sequence: CASSSFGGESSYEQYV. CDR3 bases: TGTGCCAGCAGCTCCTTTGGGGGGGAGAGCTCCTACGAGCAGTACGTC.

As for this clone: The read includes an ambiguous or uncalled nucleotide; its amino acid is shown as X. The chain joins TRBV30 to TRBJ1-4, with D hard to call. V shed 4 bases and J shed 0 bases, with 9 bases lying between them. Germline assignment: CDR1 GTSNPN and CDR2 SVGIG (reference sequence). CDR3 size: 14 residues. The CDR3 region has the DNA TGTGCCTGGAAGACRGGCGCAACTAATGAAAAACTGTTTTTT. Translated: CAWKXGATNEKLFF. The entire CDR3 protein is CAWKTGATNEKLFF. The whole variable domain, remainder taken from reference TRBV30 and TRBJ1-4, is SQTIHQWPATLVQPVGSPLSLECTVEGTSNPNLYWYRQAAGRGLQLLFYSVGIGQISSEVPQNLSASRPQDRQFILSSKKLLLSDSGFYLCAWKTGATNEKLFFGSGTQLSVL.

The chain joins TRBV5-1 to TRBJ2-2; the D is unclear. The CDR3 has 16 residues. Per the germline V gene, CDR1 is SGHRS and CDR2 is YFSETQ. Trimming stripped 0 bases from V and 3 bases from J, with 12 bases between. In DNA, the CDR3 is TGCGCCAGCAGCTTGGAACACGGATCGTACACCGGGGAGCTGTTTTTT. It encodes CASSLEHGSYTGELFF.

The J gene is TRBJ1-4, the V gene TRBV11-3, with D possibly TRBD1 on 5 matching bases. The length of the CDR3 is 15 residues. V lost 5 bases to trimming and J lost 8 bases, with 18 bases between them. Per the germline V gene, CDR1 is SGHNT and CDR2 is YENEEA. The CDR3 reads CASSKAGRVFEKLFF. DNA of the CDR3: TGTGCCAGCAGCAAAGCGGGCAGGGTTTTCGAAAAACTGTTTTTT.

CDR3 region: CASSIPLRGSNQPQHF. The CDR3 DNA sequence: TGTGCCAGTAGTATCCCCTTACGGGGGAGCAATCAGCCCCAGCATTTT. J is TRBJ1-5 and V is TRBV19, with D possibly being TRBD1 (5 bases). V was clipped by 3 bases and J by 1 base, with 13 bases between them. The germline CDR1 and CDR2 sequences are LNHDA and SQIVND (reference sequence). The CDR3 totals 16 residues.

In DNA, the CDR3 is TGTGCCAGCAGCGCGGAAACAGGATACACTGAAGCTTTCTTT. Protein: CASSAETGYTEAFF. V and J are TRBV11-1 and TRBJ1-1, with D tentatively TRBD1 (5 bases). Looked up from germline, CDR1 is SGHAT and CDR2 is FQDESV (reference sequence). V was pared by 5 bases and J by 3 bases, with 13 bases between. This CDR3 comprises 14 residues.

The rearrangement uses TRBV12-5 and TRBJ2-5; the match to TRBD2 covers 8 bases. The CDR3 has 16 residues. Germline lookup yields CDR1 LGHNT and CDR2 FRNRAP. V trimming: 2 bases; J trimming: 1 base; junction bases outside the gene matches: 6. The CDR3 sequence is CASGLTRGTSQETQYF. CDR3 coding DNA: TGTGCTAGTGGTTTGACCCGCGGGACTAGCCAAGAGACCCAGTACTTC.

The rearrangement uses TRBV14 and TRBJ1-1, with 7 bases aligning to TRBD1. The CDR3 totals 14 residues. Germline assignment: CDR1 SGHDN and CDR2 FVKESK. V was pared by 5 bases and J by 6 bases, with 9 bases of the junction left unmatched. The CDR3 bases are TGTGCCAGCAGCGCGGGACAGAGCGGCTCTGAAGCTTTCTTT. It yields the protein CASSAGQSGSEAFF.

The V and J genes are TRBV28 and TRBJ2-3; D uncertain. This CDR3 comprises 14 residues. CDR1 and CDR2 (germline): MDHEN, SYDVKM. The germline V and J ends were trimmed by 10 bases and 0 bases, with 14 bases remaining between them. Here the CDR3 DNA reads TGTGCCACCGGCGTCTCAGTTAGCACAGATACGCAGTATTTT. Its translation is CATGVSVSTDTQYF.

This clone was recorded once. DNA for the CDR3: TGTGCCAGCAGCTTGTCAGGGGTTGGCACTGAAGCTTTCTTT. This sequence encodes CASSLSGVGTEAFF. This chain joins TRBV7-7 and TRBJ1-1, with D maybe TRBD1 (6 bases). This CDR3 has 14 residues. Germline assignment: CDR1 SSHAT and CDR2 FNYEAQ (reference sequence). The V end lost 3 bases, the J end lost 4 bases, and 12 bases lay between the germline ends.

The chain couples TRBV7-1 to TRBJ1-1; no clear D gene. TRBV7-1 falls under the ORF class, with uncertain function. The CDR3 length is 14 residues. The V and J ends lost 4 bases and 1 base respectively, with 10 bases between them. The CDR3 here is CASSLTSQNTEAFF. DNA for the CDR3: TGTGCCAGCAGCTTAACGAGCCAGAACACTGAAGCTTTCTTT.

The rearrangement links TRBV7-5 to TRBJ1-2. TRBV7-5 is recorded as a pseudogene. The CDR3 contains 15 residues. The CDR3 spells CASSRGDRRPLGYTF. DNA for the CDR3: TGTGCCAGCAGCCGAGGGGACCGACGGCCCCTGGGCTACACCTTC.

The chain combines TRBV18 with TRBJ1-4; 8 nucleotides match TRBD1. CDR1 is KGHSH and CDR2 is LQKENI in the germline V gene. The V segment lost 5 bases and the J segment 7 bases; nucleotides outside the gene matches: 12. The CDR3 covers 16 residues. The CDR3 sequence: CASSTPGTGEIEKLFF. CDR3 sequence (DNA): TGTGCCAGCTCAACGCCGGGGACAGGCGAGATTGAAAAACTGTTTTTT.

This clone has a single count. The chain carries TRBV6-8 and TRBJ2-5; D gene uncertain. The germline V and J ends were trimmed by 2 bases and 8 bases, with 9 bases remaining between them. The CDR3 is made up of 12 amino acids. Germline loops: CDR1 MNHGY, CDR2 SAAAGT. This CDR3 is CASSYDPSTQYF. The CDR3 DNA follows: TGTGCCAGCAGTTACGACCCCAGTACCCAGTACTTC.

This clone came up once. This chain joins TRBV5-8 and TRBJ1-3, with D tentatively TRBD1 (5 bases). Between the trimmed V and J ends, which lost 1 base and 8 bases, there was a span of 19 bases. The length of the CDR3 is 16 residues. Germline V gives CDR1 SGHTS, CDR2 YDEGEE. The CDR3 nucleotides read TGTGCCAGCAGCTTGACGGGACCAGTGGTGGGGGACACCATATATTTT. Amino acids: CASSLTGPVVGDTIYF.

On this clone: At one of its ends the junction is not consistent with the germline gene, which may arise from a read error. The chain joins TRBV7-4 to TRBJ2-7; D is perhaps TRBD1 (5 bases). Germline V lookup: CDR1 SGHVT, CDR2 SQSDAQ. The CDR3 covers 13 residues. In DNA, the CDR3 is TGTGCCAACAGCTTAGGGGAAGCCTACGAGCAGTACTTC. Protein: CANSLGEAYEQYF.

The chain is built from TRBV11-3 and TRBJ2-2; 9 bases are a match to TRBD1. The germline CDR1 and CDR2 sequences are SGHNT and YENEEA. The CDR3 sequence is 16 residues long. V was pared by 3 bases and J by 6 bases, with 8 bases of the junction left unmatched. This CDR3 reads CASSFSGQGGAGELFF. The CDR3 coding sequence is TGTGCCAGCAGCTTCTCGGGACAGGGTGGCGCCGGGGAGCTGTTTTTT.

The chain is built from TRBV6-8 and TRBJ2-1; possibly TRBD2 for D (5 bases). The CDR3 extends over 13 amino acids. V was shortened by 6 bases and J by 8 bases, with 14 bases between the two germline ends. The germline CDR1 and CDR2 sequences are MNHGY and SAAAGT. The chain's CDR3 is CASRPTRFDEQFF. CDR3 coding DNA: TGTGCCAGCAGACCTACTAGATTTGATGAGCAGTTCTTC.

The gene calls are TRBV6-8 and TRBJ1-1, with D possibly matching TRBD1 (5 bases). The germline V gene has CDR1 MNHGY and CDR2 SAAAGT. V was cut by 6 bases and J by 5 bases, with 16 bases left in between. This CDR3 has 14 amino acids. CDR3 residues: CASSLLRGLTEAFF. The CDR3 bases are TGTGCCAGCAGCCTCCTTCGGGGGTTGACTGAAGCTTTCTTT.

CDR3 nucleotide sequence: TGCGCCAGCAGCCAGGGGACTGACCCGGCGGATGGCTACACCTTC. Amino acid sequence: CASSQGTDPADGYTF. The chain uses TRBV1 and TRBJ1-2. TRBV1 is termed a pseudogene. This CDR3 has 15 amino acids.

The J gene is TRBJ1-2, the V gene TRBV19; D perhaps matches TRBD1 (5 bases). The CDR3 is 15 residues long. Trimming stripped 3 bases from V and 6 bases from J, with 17 bases between. CDR1 is LNHDA, CDR2 SQIVND, per germline (reference sequence). The CDR3 spells CASSIREAAYHGYTF. CDR3 in DNA: TGTGCCAGTAGTATCAGGGAAGCTGCGTACCATGGCTACACCTTC.

This rearrangement joins TRBV18 to TRBJ1-1, with 8 bases that match TRBD1. Losses at the gene ends were 4 bases for V and 10 bases for J; bases not matched to a gene: 14. CDR3 length: 15 residues. Germline V CDR1 and CDR2: KGHSH, LQKENI. In DNA, the CDR3 is TGTGCCAGCTCACTAACACCTACAACAGGGGGTTTAGCTTTCTTT. Protein: CASSLTPTTGGLAFF.

This clone was observed a single time. This chain connects TRBV11-3 to TRBJ1-1; possible D gene TRBD1, 5 bases. The CDR3 loop spans 14 amino acids. CDR1 is SGHNT, CDR2 YENEEA, per germline. Between the trimmed V and J ends, which lost 3 bases and 4 bases, there was a span of 12 bases. Here the CDR3 reads CASSFGAPRTEAFF. The CDR3 DNA reads as TGTGCCAGCAGCTTCGGGGCCCCACGCACTGAAGCTTTCTTT.